This TCR beta chain originates from a study of PD-1 blockade in classical Hodgkin lymphoma (dated by TCRdb to 2020 to 2021). Background for the entire study: Nivolumab dosing was 3 mg/kg intravenously every 2 weeks, continuing until either disease progression or unacceptable toxicity. A peripheral blood immune signature of response to PD-1 blockade in classical Hodgkin lymphoma was defined using TCR beta sequencing and CyTOF.

The label giving this sample's time point can be read as: cycle 4 day 1 (C4D1), after 5 to 7 weeks of nivolumab. Relapse after autologous stem cell transplantation had occurred in all trial patients, and cohorts A, B and C were distinguished by prior brentuximab vedotin exposure. The trial cohort was composed of some 57 patients with relapsed/refractory classical Hodgkin lymphoma, for whom complete response, partial response or progressive disease was recorded as best overall response. Single-agent nivolumab was administered to trial patients in the multi-cohort phase II CheckMate 205 trial. Best overall response was determined by an independent review committee according to the 2007 International Working Group response criteria. Trial PBMCs were collected just before the start of nivolumab (C1D1) and during therapy at cycle 2 day 1 and cycle 4 day 1. After peripheral blood was drawn into 8 mL Vacutainer Cell Preparation Tubes, PBMCs were isolated by centrifugation and then cryopreserved.

Looking up the germline V gene yields CDR1 MDHEN and CDR2 SYDVKM. V is reduced by 7 bases and J by 3 bases, leaving a spacing of 10 bases between them. There are 13 amino acids in the CDR3, from cysteine to phenylalanine inclusive. Only the CDR3 region is kept as DNA, spanning 39 bases read in frame from base 1. On this clone itself: Its antigen is still unknown. Nothing much larger sits one base from this clone, and base qualities are not available.

The Qiagen DNeasy kit was used to extract genomic DNA both from unsorted PBMCs and from the negatively selected CD4+ and CD8+ fractions. Using primers that anneal to V and J segments, immunoSEQ multiplex PCR amplified the TCR beta CDR3 regions. A synthetic immune receptor repertoire was used to minimize amplification bias, and any remaining bias was removed computationally after sequencing. The paper's processing steps were these. Custom Python scripts were used to quantify repertoire diversity as the Shannon entropy index. Unsorted, CD4+ and CD8+ repertoires were examined separately, except in combined analyses, for which CD4+ and CD8+ sequences were merged in silico. Clonal expansion was defined as a frequency increase of at least 2-fold after treatment compared with C1D1, and clones undetected at baseline were assigned a pseudocount of 0.5. Clones with 0 or 1 copy at C1D1 were defined as singleton clones, while clones with 2 or more copies were defined as non-singleton clones. Clones expanded in unsorted samples were assigned a CD4+, CD8+ or unknown annotation through matching of protein sequences in sorted samples from the same patient. Diversity changes from C1D1 to C4D1 were tested in paired samples using Wilcoxon tests. TCRdb's version of the immuneACCESS table is confined to in-frame rearrangements and falls short of the full clone set. An unresolved V gene accounts for under half of the shortfall where checked; the remainder is of unknown origin. V, J and clone size are taken as reported in that table, and D and trimming were inferred from the DNA itself. The sample table holds about 51,000 clones, of which 60% to 80% were seen once. Under 20% of the sample rests with the top ten.

Study-wide findings and limitations: Baseline TCR diversity was reported to be lower in newly diagnosed patients than in healthy donors and to be lower still in relapsed/refractory patients. By C4D1, a significant rise was seen in CD4+ TCR diversity but not in CD8+ TCR diversity (p=0.0027 vs p=0.16), and the rise was most apparent among complete responders (p=0.02). Only a single clinical trial cohort was studied, and what caused the repertoire differences, possibly disease activity or prior therapy, remained undefined. Baseline diversity similar to that of newly diagnosed patients was observed in trial patients achieving complete response, whereas significantly lower diversity was observed in partial responders and progressors. Lower diversity was seen in patients whose nivolumab began less than 1 year after ASCT, and these patients were left out of later analyses so that immune reconstitution would not confound the results.

The sequences come from peripheral blood mononuclear cells (PBMCs), collected before the fourth cycle of nivolumab. The chain joins TRBV28 to TRBJ1-5, with the D segment identity uncertain. This receptor was identified in a human donor with classical Hodgkin lymphoma. Here is the DNA: TGTGCCAGCAAAGACCGAATCAATCAGCCCCAGCATTTT. This encodes CASKDRINQPQHF. When the CDR3 is completed using the reference TRBV28 and TRBJ1-5 genes on either side, the full variable domain is DVKVTQSSRYLVKRTGEKVFLECVQDMDHENMFWYRQDPGLGLRLIYFSYDVKMKEKGDIPEGYSVSREKKERFSLILESASTNQTSMYLCASKDRINQPQHFGDGTRLSIL.